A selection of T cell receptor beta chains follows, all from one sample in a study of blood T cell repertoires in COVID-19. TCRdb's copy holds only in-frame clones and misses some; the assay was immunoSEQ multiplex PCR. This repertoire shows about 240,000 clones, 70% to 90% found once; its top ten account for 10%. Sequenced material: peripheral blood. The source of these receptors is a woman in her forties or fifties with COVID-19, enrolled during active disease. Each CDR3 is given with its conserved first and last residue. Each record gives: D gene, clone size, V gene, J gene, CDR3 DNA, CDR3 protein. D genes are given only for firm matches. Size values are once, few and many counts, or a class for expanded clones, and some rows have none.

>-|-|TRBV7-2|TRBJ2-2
TGTGCCAGCAGCTTAGTCGACAGGATGAGTTGGGGGGAGCTGTTTTTT
CASSLVDRMSWGELFF
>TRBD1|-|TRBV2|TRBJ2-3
TGTGCCAGCAGTGAGTTGTGGGGACAGGGCACAGATACGCAGTATTTT
CASSELWGQGTDTQYF
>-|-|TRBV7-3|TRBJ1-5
TGTGCCAGCAGCCTCACACCAGATCAGCCCCAGCATTTT
CASSLTPDQPQHF
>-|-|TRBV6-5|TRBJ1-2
TGTGCCAGCAGTTACTCGGGCTCTAACTATGGCTACACCTTC
CASSYSGSNYGYTF
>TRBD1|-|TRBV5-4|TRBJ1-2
TGTGCCAGCAGCCTCGGACAGGCGTTTGGCTACACCTTC
CASSLGQAFGYTF
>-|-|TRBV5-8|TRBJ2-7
TGTGCCAGCAGCTTTTTCGGGGGATACTACGAGCAGTACTTC
CASSFFGGYYEQYF
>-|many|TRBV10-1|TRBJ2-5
TGCGCCAGCAGTGAAGGACTTCAAGAGACCCAGTACTTC
CASSEGLQETQYF
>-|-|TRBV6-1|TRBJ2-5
TGTGCCAGCAGTGAAGTAGGGCGGGAAGAGACCCAGTACTTC
CASSEVGREETQYF
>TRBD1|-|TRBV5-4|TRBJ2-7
TGTGCCAGCAGGTCTCTGGGACAGGGCTCCTACGAGCAGTACTTC
CASRSLGQGSYEQYF
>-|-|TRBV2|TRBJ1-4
TGTGCCAGCGAGACATCAACTAATGAAAAACTGTTTTTT
CASETSTNEKLFF
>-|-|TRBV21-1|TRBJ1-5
TGTGCCAGCAGCCCCAGGGGTCAGCCCCAGCATTTT
CASSPRGQPQHF
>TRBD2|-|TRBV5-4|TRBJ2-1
TGTGCCAGCAGCTTACGAGGGACTAGCGATTTCTACAATGAGCAGTTCTTC
CASSLRGTSDFYNEQFF
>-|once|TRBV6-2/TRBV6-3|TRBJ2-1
TGTGCCAGCAGTCCACCCCGACAGGTCCTCCATGAGCAGTTCTTC
CASSPPRQVLHEQFF
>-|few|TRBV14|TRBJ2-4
TGTGCCAGCAGCCAAATATCACTTCAGGGTTGGGAATTAGCCAAAAACATTCAGTACTTC
CASSQISLQGWELAKNIQYF
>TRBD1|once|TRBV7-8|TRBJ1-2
TGTGCCAGCAGCCTGGATTCCGGGACAGGGTGGGTAGGCTACACCTTC
CASSLDSGTGWVGYTF
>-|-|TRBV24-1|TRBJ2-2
TGTGCCACCAGTTCACAGGGAGACGGCGGGGAGCTGTTTTTT
CATSSQGDGGELFF
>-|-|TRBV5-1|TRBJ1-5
TGCGCCAGCAGCCGAGACGGGGTTAATGATCAGCCCCAGCATTTT
CASSRDGVNDQPQHF
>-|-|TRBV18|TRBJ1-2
TGTGCCAGCTCACCAGAGGGTGGCTATGGCTACACCTTC
CASSPEGGYGYTF
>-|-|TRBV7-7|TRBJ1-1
TGTGCCAGCAGTCCCTCGGACAGCCCCACTGAAGCTTTCTTT
CASSPSDSPTEAFF
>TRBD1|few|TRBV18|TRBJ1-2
TGTGCCAGCTCACCAAATACAGGGGGCGCGGCCTATGGCTACACCTTC
CASSPNTGGAAYGYTF
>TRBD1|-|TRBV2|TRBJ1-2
TGTGCCAGAGGGGGAGTAGGGACGGGGACAGATGGCTACACCTTC
CARGGVGTGTDGYTF
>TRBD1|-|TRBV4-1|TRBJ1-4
TGCGCCAGCAGCCAAGTCCCTGACAGGGTAAATGAAAAACTGTTTTTT
CASSQVPDRVNEKLFF
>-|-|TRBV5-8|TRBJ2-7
TGTGCCAGCAGCTTTCGAGATCCTCGGGGCGAGCAGTACTTC
CASSFRDPRGEQYF
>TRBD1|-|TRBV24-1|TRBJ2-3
TGTGCCACCAGTGACCATCAACCGGGACAGGGGGCGGATACGCAGTATTTT
CATSDHQPGQGADTQYF
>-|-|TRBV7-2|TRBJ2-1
TGTGCCAGCAGCTTATCCCTCGGGGGATACCGAGCCAATGAGCAGTTCTTC
CASSLSLGGYRANEQFF
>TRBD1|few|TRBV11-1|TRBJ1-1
TGTGCCAGCAGCAAAGGGACAGGGAAGGGGAAAACTGAAGCTTTCTTT
CASSKGTGKGKTEAFF
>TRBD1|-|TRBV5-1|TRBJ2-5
TGCGCCAGCAGCCCCGGACAGGGGAATCTTTGGGTGACCCAGTACTTC
CASSPGQGNLWVTQYF
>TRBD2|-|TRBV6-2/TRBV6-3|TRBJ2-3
TGTGCCAGCCGCCTTTCTACTAGCGGGGGAGTGATAGATACGCAGTATTTT
CASRLSTSGGVIDTQYF
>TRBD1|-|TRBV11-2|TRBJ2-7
TGTGCCAGCAGCACCCCACGGGGCGGACAGGGGGCCTACGAGCAGTACTTC
CASSTPRGGQGAYEQYF
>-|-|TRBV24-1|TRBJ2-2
TGTGCCACCAGTCATGGGCAGGGGCCTTCCACCGGGGAGCTGTTTTTT
CATSHGQGPSTGELFF
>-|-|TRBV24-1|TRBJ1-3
TGTGCCACCAGTGCATCCGGAAACACCATATATTTT
CATSASGNTIYF
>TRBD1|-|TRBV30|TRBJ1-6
TGTGCCTGGAGACGCCCGAACCTCCGGGACAGATATTCACCCCTCCACTTT
CAWRRPNLRDRYSPLHF
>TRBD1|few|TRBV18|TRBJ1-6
TGTGCCAGCTCAGCCATTACAGGGGGCGCGGAGAATTCACCCCTCCACTTT
CASSAITGGAENSPLHF
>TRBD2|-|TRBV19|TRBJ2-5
TGTGCCAGTAGTCCTAGGGGACTAGCGGGTGACGATAAAGAGACCCAGTACTTC
CASSPRGLAGDDKETQYF
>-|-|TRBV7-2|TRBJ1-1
TGTGCCAGCAGCTTATTGGCAGAAAACACTGAAGCTTTCTTT
CASSLLAENTEAFF